This T cell receptor (beta chain) was captured by sequencing in a study of blood T cells in healthy people across ages. The germline V gene encodes CDR1 SGHTA and CDR2 FQGNSA. The CDR3 is 14 residues long. Trimming removed 2 bases from V and 2 bases from J, with 8 bases in between. Many counts were recorded for this clonotype. With a J-beta primer mix and a sample-barcoded 5' primer, a second PCR ran 7 to 11 cycles. MiXCR was run by TCRdb on the 5' RACE reads, yielding one entry per CDR3 protein. The table records hundreds of thousands of distinct CDR3 sequences, around a quarter of them present only once. These data are also associated with another study on T cells of mothers and their children. That investigation notes: Unrelated pairs and related pairs have their TCR recombination output shaped similarly by thymic selection.

The specimen sequenced was blood. The receptor comes from a boy between 10 and 17 years old in good health. V and J are TRBV7-2 and TRBJ2-3; no clear D gene. The CDR3: CASSLRPYTDTQYF. CDR3 sequence (DNA): TGTGCCAGCAGCTTAAGGCCCTACACAGATACGCAGTATTTT.